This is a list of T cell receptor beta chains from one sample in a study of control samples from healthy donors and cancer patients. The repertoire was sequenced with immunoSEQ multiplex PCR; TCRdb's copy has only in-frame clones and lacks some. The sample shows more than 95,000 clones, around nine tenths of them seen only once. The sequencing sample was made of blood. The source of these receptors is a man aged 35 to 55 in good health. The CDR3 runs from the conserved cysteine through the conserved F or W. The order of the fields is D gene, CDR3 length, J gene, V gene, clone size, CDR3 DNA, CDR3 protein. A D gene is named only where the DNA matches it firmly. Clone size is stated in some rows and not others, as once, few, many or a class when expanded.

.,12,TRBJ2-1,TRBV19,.,TGTGCCAGTAACTTTATGGGGAATGAGCAGTTCTTC,CASNFMGNEQFF
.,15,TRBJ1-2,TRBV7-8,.,TGTGCCAGCAGCCCTCTACAGGGAGGCCCCTATGGCTACACCTTC,CASSPLQGGPYGYTF
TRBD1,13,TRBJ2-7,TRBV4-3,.,TGCGCCAGCAGCCTGGGACAGAAGTACGAGCAGTACTTC,CASSLGQKYEQYF
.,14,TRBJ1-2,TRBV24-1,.,TGTGCCACCAGTGAGGGGAGATCAAACTATGGCTACACCTTC,CATSEGRSNYGYTF
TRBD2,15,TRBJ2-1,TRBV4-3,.,TGCGCCAGCAGCCTAGGACGCGGCGGGGGGATTGAGCAGTTCTTC,CASSLGRGGGIEQFF
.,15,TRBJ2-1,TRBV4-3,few,TGCGCCAGCAGCCAAGAGCAGGGTGGCTACAATGAGCAGTTCTTC,CASSQEQGGYNEQFF
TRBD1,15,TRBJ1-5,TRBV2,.,TGTGCCAGCAGTCAAGACAGGGGTTTTAATCAGCCCCAGCATTTT,CASSQDRGFNQPQHF
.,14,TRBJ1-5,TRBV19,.,TGTGCCAGTAGTATGACAGGTTATTATCAGCCCCAGCATTTT,CASSMTGYYQPQHF
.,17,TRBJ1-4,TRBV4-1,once,TGCGCCAGCACCCAGGGACAACTAAGGGTCACTAATGAAAAACTGTTTTTT,CASTQGQLRVTNEKLFF
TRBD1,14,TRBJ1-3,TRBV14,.,TGTGCCAGCAGCCCTGACAGGGTGGGAAACACCATATATTTT,CASSPDRVGNTIYF
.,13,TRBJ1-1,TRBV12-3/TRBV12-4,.,TGTGCCAGCAGTTTTCAGCAGAACACTGAAGCTTTCTTT,CASSFQQNTEAFF
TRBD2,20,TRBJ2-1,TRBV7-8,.,TGTGCCAGCAGCTCATCTACCGAGCGGGGGGGCCCGGGCTCCTACAATGAGCAGTTCTTC,CASSSSTERGGPGSYNEQFF
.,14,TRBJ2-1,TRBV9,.,TGTGCCAGCAGCCTCGGGCGAGCACGCAATGAGCAGTTCTTC,CASSLGRARNEQFF
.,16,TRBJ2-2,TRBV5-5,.,TGTGCCAGCAGCTCCCTGGGGTTTACACGTGGCGGGGAGCTGTTTTTT,CASSSLGFTRGGELFF
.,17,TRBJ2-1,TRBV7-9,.,TGTGCCAGCAGCCACCGGGGACCCTCGAGCTCCTACAATGAGCAGTTCTTC,CASSHRGPSSSYNEQFF
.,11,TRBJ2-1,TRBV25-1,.,TGTGCTAGCAGTGCGCTTCATGAGCAGTTCTTC,CASSALHEQFF
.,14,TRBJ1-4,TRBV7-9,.,TGTGCCAGCAGCTTCGGTACAACTAATGAAAAACTGTTTTTT,CASSFGTTNEKLFF
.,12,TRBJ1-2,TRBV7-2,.,TGTGCCAGCAGCACAGGGTTGGATGGCTACACCTTC,CASSTGLDGYTF
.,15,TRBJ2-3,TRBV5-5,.,TGTGCCAGCAGCTCCGAGACAGCTATCGCAGATACGCAGTATTTT,CASSSETAIADTQYF
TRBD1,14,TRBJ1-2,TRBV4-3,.,TGCGCCAGCAGCCGCTCCACAGGGGACTATGGCTACACCTTC,CASSRSTGDYGYTF